This record concerns one TCR beta chain sequence. A read error is possible here, since a much larger clone lies one base away. This sample was included in a study of T-cell reconstitution after alpha-beta-depleted transplantation in children. This CDR3 is built from 13 residues. The V and J ends lost 6 bases and 1 base respectively, with 13 bases between them. Germline lookup yields CDR1 DFQATT and CDR2 SNEGSKA (reference sequence). Unique molecular identifiers were built into the TCRbeta library. TCRdb called the PCR reads again in MiXCR, with one record for every CDR3 protein. The table lists approximately 650,000 distinct CDR3 sequences, under 15% of them singletons.

The V call is TRBV20-1, the J call TRBJ2-7; D is perhaps TRBD1 (5 bases). This TCR was recovered from a girl aged 2-10 years with congenital amegakaryocytic thrombocytopenia, due to receive a stem cell transplant. This material consisted of PBMCs, taken before TCRalphabeta/CD19-depleted stem cell transplant. The DNA of the CDR3 is TGCAGTGCATCACAGGAGCTATCCTACGAGCAGTACTTC. As protein: CSASQELSYEQYF.